The sequence of this TCR beta chain was determined in a study of breast tumors, draining lymph nodes, adjacent tissues (dated by TCRdb to 2016 to 2018). Context from the whole study: In breast cancer patients, the study compared the TCR beta repertoires of tumor, adjacent nontumor tissue and axillary lymph nodes. The study was designed to assess the relationships and possible T-cell exchange between tumor, surrounding tissue and draining lymph node repertoires in human breast cancer.

There are many counts of this clonotype. Its cognate antigen has yet to be identified. Within one base of it there is no much larger clone, and no base qualities were kept. Lymph node samples were obtained from the axillary draining lymph nodes of breast cancer patients. The junction shows trimming of 3 bases on V and 3 bases on J, plus 11 bases between the germline ends. From the germline V gene, CDR1 is SGHTA and CDR2 is FQGNSA. Taken from cysteine to phenylalanine, the CDR3 has 15 residues. This entry keeps only the CDR3 DNA: 45 bases, framed from base 1. TCRdb lists the instrument as Illumina HiSeq 2000. TCR beta chain libraries were generated through multiplex PCR amplification. The amplified TCR beta chain products were analyzed by high-throughput sequencing. The public reads were reanalyzed by TCRdb: fastp trimming at Q25, MiXCR alignment, in-frame beta chains only. Rows with a matching CDR3 protein are joined into one entry that keeps the most common DNA and genes. For this sample the table gives around 140,000 distinct CDR3 sequences, of which approximately 32% were detected only once. The ten largest account for about 2.5% of the sample.

The investigation overall reported the following: The data were considered consistent with most tumor T cells being derived from the lymph node and subsequently expanding within tumor tissue. The study presented the conclusion that tumor T cells originate in lymph nodes as consistent with a hypothesis, not as something directly demonstrated. Tumor T-cell repertoires showed less diversity than lymph node repertoires and more diversity than nontumor tissue repertoires, and tumor T-cell repertoires showed preferential V and J gene usage. In luminal-like breast cancer, tumor and nontumor tissue repertoires resembled each other significantly more than in basal-like breast cancer.

The specimen was axillary lymph node tissue. The V gene is TRBV7-2 and the J gene is TRBJ1-4; the D segment could be TRBD1, given 5 matching bases. The sequence was obtained from a female donor with breast cancer. Some clones in this sample may be carry-over from other donors' samples. The CDR3 reads CASSFQGVSNEKLFF. In nucleotide form, the sequence is TGTGCCAGCAGCTTTCAGGGTGTGTCTAATGAAAAACTGTTTTTT.